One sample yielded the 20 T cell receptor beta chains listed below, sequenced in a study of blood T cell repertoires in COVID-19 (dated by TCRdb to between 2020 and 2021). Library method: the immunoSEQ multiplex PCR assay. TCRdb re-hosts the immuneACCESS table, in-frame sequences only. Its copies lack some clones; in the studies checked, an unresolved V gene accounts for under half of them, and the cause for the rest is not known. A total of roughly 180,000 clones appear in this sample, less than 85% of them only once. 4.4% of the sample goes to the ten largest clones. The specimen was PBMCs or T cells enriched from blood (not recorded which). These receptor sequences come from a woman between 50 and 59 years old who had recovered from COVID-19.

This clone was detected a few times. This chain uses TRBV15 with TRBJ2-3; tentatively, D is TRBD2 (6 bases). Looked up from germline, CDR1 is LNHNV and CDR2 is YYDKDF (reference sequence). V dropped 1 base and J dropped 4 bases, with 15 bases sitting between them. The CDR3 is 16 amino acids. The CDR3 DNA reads TGTGCCACCAGCAGAGGTCACATAAGGGAGGCAGATACGCAGTATTTT. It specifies CATSRGHIREADTQYF.

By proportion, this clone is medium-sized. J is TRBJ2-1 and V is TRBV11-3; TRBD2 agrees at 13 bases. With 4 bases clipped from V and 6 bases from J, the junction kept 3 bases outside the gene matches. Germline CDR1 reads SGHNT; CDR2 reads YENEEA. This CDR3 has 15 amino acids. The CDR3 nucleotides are TGTGCCAGCAGCTCACTAGCGGGAGGGAGCAATGAGCAGTTCTTC. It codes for CASSSLAGGSNEQFF.

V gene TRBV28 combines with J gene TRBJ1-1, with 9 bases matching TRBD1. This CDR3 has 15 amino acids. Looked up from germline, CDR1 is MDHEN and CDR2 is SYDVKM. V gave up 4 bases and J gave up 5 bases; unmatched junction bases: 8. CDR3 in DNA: TGTGCCAGCAGTTACAGGGGGCCCAAGAATACTGAAGCTTTCTTT. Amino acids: CASSYRGPKNTEAFF.

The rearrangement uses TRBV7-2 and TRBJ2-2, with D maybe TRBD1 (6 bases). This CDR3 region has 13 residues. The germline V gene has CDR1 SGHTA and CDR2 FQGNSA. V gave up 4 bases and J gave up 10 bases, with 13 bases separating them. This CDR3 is CASSSAAGAELFF. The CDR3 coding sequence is TGTGCCAGCAGCTCTGCCGCAGGGGCGGAGCTGTTTTTT.

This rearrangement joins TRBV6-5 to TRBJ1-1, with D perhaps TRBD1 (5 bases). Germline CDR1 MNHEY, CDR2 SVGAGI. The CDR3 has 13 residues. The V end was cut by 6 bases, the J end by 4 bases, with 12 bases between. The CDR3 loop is CASRDRGPTEAFF. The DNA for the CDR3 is TGTGCCAGCAGAGACAGAGGTCCCACTGAAGCTTTCTTT.

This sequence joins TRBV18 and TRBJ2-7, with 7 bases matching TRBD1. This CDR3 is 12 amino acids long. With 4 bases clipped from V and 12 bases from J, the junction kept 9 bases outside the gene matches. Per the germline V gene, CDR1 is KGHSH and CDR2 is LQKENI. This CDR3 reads CASSQGTDVAYV. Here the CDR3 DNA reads TGTGCCAGCTCACAGGGGACAGACGTAGCGTACGTC.

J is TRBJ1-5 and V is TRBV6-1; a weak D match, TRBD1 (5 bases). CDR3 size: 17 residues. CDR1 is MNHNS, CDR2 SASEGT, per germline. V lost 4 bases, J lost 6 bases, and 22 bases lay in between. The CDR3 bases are TGTGCCAGCAGTGGGCCGGTGGGGGGGAGGCAGGCTCAGCCCCAGCATTTT. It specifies CASSGPVGGRQAQPQHF.

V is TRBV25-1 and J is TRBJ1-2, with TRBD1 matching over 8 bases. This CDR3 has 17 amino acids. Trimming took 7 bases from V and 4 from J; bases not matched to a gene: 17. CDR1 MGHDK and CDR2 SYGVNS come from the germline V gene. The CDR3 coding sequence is TGTGCCAGCACCAACATTATCTCCGGGACAGGCTTCTATGGCTACACCTTC. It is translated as CASTNIISGTGFYGYTF.

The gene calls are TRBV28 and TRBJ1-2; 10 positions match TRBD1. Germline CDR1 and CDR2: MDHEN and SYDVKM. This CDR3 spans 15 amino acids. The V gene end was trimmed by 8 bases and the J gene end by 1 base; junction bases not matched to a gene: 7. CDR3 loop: CASVIGTGVNYGYTF. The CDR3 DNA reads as TGTGCCAGCGTAATAGGGACAGGGGTTAACTATGGCTACACCTTC.

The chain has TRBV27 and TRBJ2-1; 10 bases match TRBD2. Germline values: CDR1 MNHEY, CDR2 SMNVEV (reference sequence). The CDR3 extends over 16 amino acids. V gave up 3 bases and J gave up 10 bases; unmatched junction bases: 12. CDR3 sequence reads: CASSLGSSGGAREQFF. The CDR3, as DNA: TGTGCCAGCAGTTTGGGGTCCAGCGGGGGGGCTAGGGAGCAGTTCTTC.

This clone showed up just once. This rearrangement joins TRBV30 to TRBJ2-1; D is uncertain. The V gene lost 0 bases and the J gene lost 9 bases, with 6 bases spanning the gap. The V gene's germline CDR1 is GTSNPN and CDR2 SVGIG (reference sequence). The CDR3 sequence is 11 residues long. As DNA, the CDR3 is TGTGCCTGGAGTGTACAAATTGAGCAGTTCTTC. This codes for CAWSVQIEQFF.

The CDR3 sequence is CASSPVGVEAFF. The DNA of the CDR3 is TGTGCCAGCAGCCCAGTAGGAGTTGAAGCTTTCTTT. This sequence joins TRBV7-2 and TRBJ1-1; no clear D. Germline V gives CDR1 SGHTA, CDR2 FQGNSA. V was clipped by 5 bases and J by 7 bases, with 11 bases between them. CDR3 size: 12 residues.

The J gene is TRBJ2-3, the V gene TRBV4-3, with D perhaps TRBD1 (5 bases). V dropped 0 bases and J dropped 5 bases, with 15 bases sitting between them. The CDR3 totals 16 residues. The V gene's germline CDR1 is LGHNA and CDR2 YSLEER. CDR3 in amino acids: CASSQDYQGVVDTQYF. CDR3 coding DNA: TGCGCCAGCAGCCAAGATTACCAGGGTGTGGTAGATACGCAGTATTTT.

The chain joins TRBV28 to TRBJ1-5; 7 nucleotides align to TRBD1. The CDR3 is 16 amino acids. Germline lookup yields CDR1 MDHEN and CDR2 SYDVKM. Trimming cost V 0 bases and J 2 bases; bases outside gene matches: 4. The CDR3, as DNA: TGTGCCAGCAGTTTATGGTCGGGACAGCGCAATCAGCCCCAGCATTTT. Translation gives CASSLWSGQRNQPQHF.

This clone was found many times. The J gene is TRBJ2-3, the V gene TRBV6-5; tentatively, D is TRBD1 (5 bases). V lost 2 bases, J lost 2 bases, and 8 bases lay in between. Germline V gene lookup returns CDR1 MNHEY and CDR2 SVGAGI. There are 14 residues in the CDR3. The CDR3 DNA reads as TGTGCCAGCAGTTACCAACAGGACACAGATACGCAGTATTTT. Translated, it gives CASSYQQDTDTQYF.

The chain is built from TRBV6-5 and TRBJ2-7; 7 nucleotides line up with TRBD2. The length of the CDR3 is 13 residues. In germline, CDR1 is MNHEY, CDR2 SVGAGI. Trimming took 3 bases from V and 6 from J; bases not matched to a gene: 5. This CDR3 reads CASSYAGAGEQYV. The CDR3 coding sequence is TGTGCCAGCAGTTATGCGGGAGCGGGCGAGCAGTACGTC.

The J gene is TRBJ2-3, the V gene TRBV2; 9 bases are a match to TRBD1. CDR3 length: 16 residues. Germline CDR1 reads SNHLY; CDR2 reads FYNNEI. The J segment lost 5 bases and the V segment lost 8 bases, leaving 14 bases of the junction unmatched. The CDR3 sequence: CASGPPTQGAGDTQYF. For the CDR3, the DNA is TGTGCCAGCGGCCCCCCCACACAGGGGGCAGGAGATACGCAGTATTTT.

This chain's CDR3 is CASSPGVAGGTNEQFF. The DNA for the CDR3 is TGTGCCAGCTCACCAGGAGTAGCGGGGGGAACAAATGAGCAGTTCTTC. This chain uses TRBV18 with TRBJ2-1; TRBD2 agrees at 10 bases. From germline, CDR1 is KGHSH and CDR2 LQKENI. CDR3 length: 16 residues. V trimming: 2 bases; J trimming: 7 bases; junction bases outside the gene matches: 8.

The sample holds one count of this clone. CDR3 region: CASSVTGAGGYTF. CDR3 in DNA: TGTGCCAGCAGTGTAACAGGGGCAGGGGGCTACACCTTC. The chain links TRBV25-1 to TRBJ1-2, with TRBD1 matching 7 bases. The CDR3 contains 13 residues. Germline V gene data show CDR1 as MGHDK and CDR2 as SYGVNS. V dropped 4 bases and J dropped 8; count of bases not matched to a gene: 7.

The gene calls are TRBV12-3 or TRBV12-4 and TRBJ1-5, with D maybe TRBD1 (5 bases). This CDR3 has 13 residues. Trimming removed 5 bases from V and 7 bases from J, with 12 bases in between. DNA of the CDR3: TGTGCCAGCAGTGGCAGGGAACTACAGCCCCAGCATTTT. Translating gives CASSGRELQPQHF.